The present TCR beta chain was sequenced within a study of cytotoxic CD8 clonotypes in ibrutinib-treated CLL. Study-wide findings and caveats: There were differences in sampling times between sustained-remission and progressing patients. Public clonotypes, an uncommon group, contracted or remained stable on treatment. Starting clonality was above that of age-matched healthy donors and tracked circulating CD8+ T-cell counts.

The repertoire was sequenced with immunoSEQ multiplex PCR; TCRdb's copy has only in-frame clones and lacks some. Here the sample spans approximately 330,000 clones, roughly 80% being singletons. With respect to this clone: What it recognizes is unknown.

V was trimmed by 7 bases and J by 5 bases, leaving 15 bases between them. Germline V gene data show CDR1 as LGHNA and CDR2 as YSLEER. CDR3 size: 14 residues. Specimen: PBMCs, collected before ibrutinib treatment. The chain uses TRBV4-3 and TRBJ2-1, with D perhaps matching TRBD1 (7 bases). The receptor was derived from a human donor with chronic lymphocytic leukemia. CDR3 nucleotides: TGCGCCAGCAACCCAGGGGGGAATCACAATGAGCAGTTCTTC. Amino acid sequence: CASNPGGNHNEQFF.